Shown below are 12 T cell receptor beta chains from a single sample sequenced in a study of Tregs in tolerant kidney transplant recipients. Measured with immunoSEQ multiplex PCR; TCRdb has only the in-frame clones, and not every one. The table has around 230,000 clones, roughly 84% seen once. Material: CD4+ T cells from blood. All receptors derive from a human donor in good health.

This chain uses TRBV27 with TRBJ1-1; the D gene is possibly TRBD1 (5 bases). Trimming took off 2 bases at V and 4 bases at J, with 20 bases between the two ends. Germline CDR1 is MNHEY and CDR2 is SMNVEV (reference sequence). CDR3 length equals 17 residues. CDR3: CASSLRGRSVSSTEAFF. The CDR3 DNA is TGTGCCAGCAGTTTAAGGGGCCGATCAGTTTCGAGCACTGAAGCTTTCTTT.

The chain combines TRBV4-1 with TRBJ2-3, with TRBD2 matching over 7 bases. V dropped 2 bases and J dropped 1; count of bases not matched to a gene: 15. The length of the CDR3 is 19 residues. Looked up from germline, CDR1 is MGHRA and CDR2 is YSYEKL. CDR3 residues: CASSQTLEWGGWGTDTQYF. CDR3 bases: TGCGCCAGCAGCCAAACCCTCGAATGGGGGGGGTGGGGCACAGATACGCAGTATTTT.

The rearrangement uses TRBV27 and TRBJ1-3, with 7 bases aligning to TRBD1. Germline lookup yields CDR1 MNHEY and CDR2 SMNVEV (reference sequence). This CDR3 is built from 14 residues. J was trimmed by 0 bases and V by 6 bases; bases with no gene match: 2. The CDR3, as DNA: TGTGCCAGCAGCTCAGGGGGCTCTGGAAACACCATATATTTT. This encodes CASSSGGSGNTIYF.

On this clone: Different DNA sequences within this sample yield the same CDR3. The J gene is TRBJ1-1, the V gene TRBV20-1; D uncertain. Germline CDR1 and CDR2: DFQATT and SNEGSKA (reference sequence). The V and J ends lost 6 bases and 2 bases respectively, with 7 bases between them. The CDR3 runs to 11 residues. The CDR3, as DNA: TGCAGTGCCCCTAGAAACACTGAAGCTTTCTTT. It codes for CSAPRNTEAFF.

The rearrangement joins TRBV6-5 to TRBJ1-2; D might be TRBD1 (6 bases). Trimming shortened V by 0 bases and J by 6 bases, and 11 bases separated the two germline ends. The germline CDR1 and CDR2 sequences are MNHEY and SVGAGI. This CDR3 spans 14 amino acids. CDR3 DNA sequence: TGTGCCAGCAGTTACTCGGGGACACCAAATGGCTACACCTTC. This sequence encodes CASSYSGTPNGYTF.

The chain recombines TRBV9 with TRBJ2-1; 9 bases fit TRBD2. Germline CDR1 reads SGDLS; CDR2 reads YYNGEE. V lost 0 bases to trimming and J lost 6 bases; unmatched junction nucleotides: 7. The CDR3 sequence is 16 residues long. The CDR3 region has the DNA TGTGCCAGCAGCGTAGGTCCCCTAGCGGGACTCAATGAGCAGTTCTTC. It specifies CASSVGPLAGLNEQFF. Full variable domain (rest looked up from reference TRBV9 and TRBJ2-1): DSGVTQTPKHLITATGQRVTLRCSPRSGDLSVYWYQQSLDQGLQFLIQYYNGEERAKGNILERFSAQQFPDLHSELNLSSLELGDSALYFCASSVGPLAGLNEQFFGPGTRLTVL.

The chain joins TRBV7-2 to TRBJ1-1; D may be TRBD1 (6 bases). The V end was cut by 5 bases, the J end by 1 base, with 14 bases between. The CDR3 is made up of 15 amino acids. The germline V gene encodes CDR1 SGHTA and CDR2 FQGNSA. CDR3 in DNA: TGTGCCAGCAGCATACAGGGTCGTGGGAACACTGAAGCTTTCTTT. This encodes CASSIQGRGNTEAFF.

This rearrangement joins TRBV9 to TRBJ2-2, with 13 bases that match TRBD2. Germline CDR1 and CDR2: SGDLS and YYNGEE. Trimming removed 4 bases from V and 5 bases from J; junction bases left unmatched: 5. This CDR3 is 16 amino acids long. The CDR3 bases are TGTGCCAGCAGCTCCGGGACTAGCGGGAATACCGGGGAGCTGTTTTTT. Amino acids: CASSSGTSGNTGELFF.

The CDR3 is CATSKGQGETDTQYF. The CDR3 nucleotides are TGTGCCACCAGCAAGGGACAGGGGGAAACAGATACGCAGTATTTT. V and J are TRBV15 and TRBJ2-3; 11 nucleotides agree with TRBD1. The ends lost 4 bases at V and 3 bases at J; junction bases unmatched: 3. Germline assignment: CDR1 LNHNV and CDR2 YYDKDF (reference sequence). The CDR3 is 15 residues long. Drawing the rest from reference TRBV15 and TRBJ2-3, the complete variable domain is DAMVIQNPRYQVTQFGKPVTLSCSQTLNHNVMYWYQQKSSQAPKLLFHYYDKDFNNEADTPDNFQSRRPNTSFCFLDIRSPGLGDTAMYLCATSKGQGETDTQYFGPGTRLTVL.

The CDR3 region has the DNA TGTGCCAGCAGTGAACTGGGGGCTGGAGAAAAACTGTTTTTT. This codes for CASSELGAGEKLFF. The V and J genes are TRBV2 and TRBJ1-4, with D maybe TRBD1 (6 bases). The V and J ends lost 2 bases and 8 bases respectively, with 12 bases between them. From germline, CDR1 is SNHLY and CDR2 FYNNEI. The CDR3 extends over 14 amino acids. Based on the CDR3 plus reference TRBV2 and TRBJ1-4, the full variable domain is EPEVTQTPSHQVTQMGQEVILRCVPISNHLYFYWYRQILGQKVEFLVSFYNNEISEKSEIFDDQFSVERPDGSNFTLKIRSTKLEDSAMYFCASSELGAGEKLFFGSGTQLSVL.

This sequence joins TRBV7-3 and TRBJ1-2, with D tentatively TRBD1 (5 bases). The V and J ends lost 4 bases and 8 bases respectively, with 20 bases between them. Looked up from germline, CDR1 is SGHTA and CDR2 is FQGTGA. This CDR3 has 15 residues. Here the CDR3 reads CASSSQVGGPGGYTF. As DNA, the CDR3 is TGTGCCAGCAGCTCCCAAGTTGGGGGACCCGGAGGCTACACCTTC.

The chain employs TRBV6-1 and TRBJ2-2; D remains ambiguous. Trimming stripped 3 bases from V and 6 bases from J, with 14 bases between. This CDR3 contains 15 residues. Germline V gene data show CDR1 as MNHNS and CDR2 as SASEGT. The chain's CDR3 is CASSDSSDGAGELFF. The CDR3 coding sequence is TGTGCCAGCAGTGATTCATCGGATGGGGCCGGGGAGCTGTTTTTT.